Presented here are 22 T cell receptor beta chains from one specimen sequenced in a study of OX40 agonist ivuxolimab in advanced cancers. Library prep was done by the immunoSEQ multiplex PCR assay. TCRdb obtained this table from immuneACCESS and retained in-frame rearrangements with V and J assigned. These tables miss some clones; where compared with another copy, unresolved V genes account for less than half of the shortfall, and the remainder is unexplained. The sample table lists 20,000 or so clones, roughly 84% of them with a count of one. Around two fifths of the sample is held by the ten biggest clonotypes. The specimen comprised CD4+ or CD8+ T cells sorted from blood, sampled in a trial of the OX40 agonist ivuxolimab. The receptors were gathered from an adult with an advanced solid tumor such as melanoma, head and neck, liver or kidney cancer.

J is TRBJ2-5 and V is TRBV7-9; TRBD2 agrees at 8 bases. J was trimmed by 5 bases and V by 11 bases; bases with no gene match: 19. CDR3 length equals 16 residues. The germline V gene encodes CDR1 SEHNR and CDR2 FQNEAQ (reference sequence). The CDR3 DNA reads as TGTGCCCCCAAACCTCAGCGGGGGATCGAAGGGGAGACCCAGTACTTC. The encoded protein is CAPKPQRGIEGETQYF.

The CDR3 loop is CASSQESRGSRGYNEQFF. The CDR3 DNA reads TGTGCCAGCAGCCAAGAGAGTCGGGGCTCTAGAGGTTACAATGAGCAGTTCTTC. The V gene is TRBV4-2, the J gene TRBJ2-1; either TRBD1 or TRBD2 may supply D (5 bases each). Germline CDR1 LGHNA, CDR2 YNFKEQ. This CDR3 is 18 amino acids long. The V and J ends lost 0 bases and 4 bases respectively, with 19 bases between them.

J is TRBJ1-1 and V is TRBV5-1; D uncertain. In germline, CDR1 is SGHRS, CDR2 YFSETQ. The CDR3 sequence is 14 residues long. Trimming pared 1 base from V and 2 bases from J, leaving 9 bases between. This chain's CDR3 is CASSLYRGNTEAFF. The DNA of the CDR3 is TGCGCCAGCAGCTTGTATCGGGGAAACACTGAAGCTTTCTTT.

The chain employs TRBV6-5 and TRBJ2-2, with 10 bases matching TRBD1. Losses at the gene ends were 7 bases for V and 5 bases for J; bases not matched to a gene: 7. The CDR3 is 15 amino acids. Germline assignment: CDR1 MNHEY and CDR2 SVGAGI. The CDR3 sequence is CASTAGQGTTGELFF. The CDR3 DNA reads TGTGCCAGCACCGCGGGACAGGGGACAACCGGGGAGCTGTTTTTT.

CDR3 region: CASRRTGGVAIYF. The CDR3 nucleotides read TGTGCCAGCAGGCGGACAGGGGGAGTAGCCATATATTTT. This rearrangement joins TRBV28 to TRBJ1-3, with 10 bases identical to TRBD1. CDR1 is MDHEN and CDR2 is SYDVKM in the germline V gene. This CDR3 has 13 residues. J lost 11 bases, V lost 6 bases, and 7 bases had no gene match.

The chain couples TRBV9 to TRBJ2-3; tentatively, D is TRBD1 (6 bases). V shed 0 bases and J shed 2 bases, with 13 bases lying between them. Germline values: CDR1 SGDLS, CDR2 YYNGEE. The CDR3 is 16 amino acids. Here the CDR3 reads CASSVAARGATDTQYF. DNA for the CDR3: TGTGCCAGCAGCGTAGCTGCCAGGGGCGCCACAGATACGCAGTATTTT.

The chain carries TRBV14 and TRBJ1-5, with D possibly matching TRBD1 (5 bases). The germline V and J ends were trimmed by 3 bases and 3 bases, with 12 bases remaining between them. Germline V gene lookup returns CDR1 SGHDN and CDR2 FVKESK. The CDR3 extends over 15 amino acids. CDR3 bases: TGTGCCAGCAGCCACCAGGGAGCCCTCAATCAGCCCCAGCATTTT. Translating it yields CASSHQGALNQPQHF.

The chain links TRBV2 to TRBJ2-2, with D perhaps given as TRBD1 or TRBD2 (6 bases each). CDR1 and CDR2 from the germline V gene are SNHLY and FYNNEI. Trimming stripped 7 bases from V and 2 bases from J, with 11 bases between. This CDR3 region has 14 residues. Here the CDR3 reads CASIRGPNTGELFF. The CDR3, as DNA: TGTGCCAGCATACGGGGGCCCAACACCGGGGAGCTGTTTTTT.

This clone was recorded once. The J gene is TRBJ2-5, the V gene TRBV6-1; maybe TRBD2 (6 bases). Deletions cut 4 bases from V and 0 bases from J, with 18 bases between. The CDR3 spans 17 residues. Germline V gene lookup returns CDR1 MNHNS and CDR2 SASEGT. The CDR3 bases are TGTGCCAGCAGTGCCTCCCTTGACGGGGGTAACCAAGAGACCCAGTACTTC. As protein: CASSASLDGGNQETQYF.

The chain has TRBV7-9 and TRBJ2-2; TRBD2 aligns across 9 bases. The CDR3 runs to 15 residues. Germline CDR1 reads SEHNR; CDR2 reads FQNEAQ (reference sequence). The ends lost 5 bases at V and 4 bases at J; junction bases unmatched: 5. CDR3 loop: CASSPTSGPTGELFF. The CDR3 DNA reads as TGTGCCAGCAGCCCGACTAGCGGACCCACCGGGGAGCTGTTTTTT.

This chain uses TRBV6-1 with TRBJ2-7, with unresolved D. Germline CDR1 is MNHNS and CDR2 is SASEGT. V was pared by 1 base and J by 3 bases, with 10 bases between. The CDR3 is made up of 14 amino acids. In nucleotides, the CDR3 is TGTGCCAGCAGTGAAGAGGTAGGATTCTACGAGCAGTACTTC. It specifies CASSEEVGFYEQYF.

The genes are TRBV18 and TRBJ2-7; D is undetermined. The CDR3 totals 15 residues. Trimming left V 3 bases short and J 0 bases short, with 12 bases between. From germline, CDR1 is KGHSH and CDR2 LQKENI. CDR3 protein: CASSPPPRSSYEQYF. The CDR3 region has the DNA TGTGCCAGCTCACCGCCCCCGAGGAGCTCCTACGAGCAGTACTTC.

The V call is TRBV11-3, the J call TRBJ2-2; D is perhaps TRBD2 (5 bases). Trimming took 8 bases from V and 6 from J, leaving 10 bases between them. The V gene's germline CDR1 is SGHNT and CDR2 YENEEA. This CDR3 comprises 12 residues. The CDR3 bases are TGTGCCAGCGAGGGCCTATCCGGGGAGCTGTTTTTT. As protein: CASEGLSGELFF. The full variable domain, rest sourced from reference TRBV11-3 and TRBJ2-2, is EAGVVQSPRYKIIEKKQPVAFWCNPISGHNTLYWYLQNLGQGPELLIRYENEEAVDDSQLPKDRFSAERLKGVDSTLKIQPAELGDSAVYLCASEGLSGELFFGEGSRLTVL.

V and J are TRBV2 and TRBJ2-5, with D possibly matching TRBD1 (5 bases). The V and J ends lost 8 bases and 1 base respectively, with 17 bases between them. CDR1 SNHLY and CDR2 FYNNEI come from the germline V gene. This CDR3 is built from 15 residues. CDR3 in DNA: TGTGCCAGCGGCGACGAAGGGCAGGGCCAAGAGACCCAGTACTTC. This gives the protein CASGDEGQGQETQYF.

CDR3 coding DNA: TGTGCCAGCAGTTTACGGGGGTACGAGCAGTACTTC. It is translated as CASSLRGYEQYF. The chain uses TRBV27 and TRBJ2-7; tentatively, D is TRBD2 (6 bases). Trimming removed 2 bases from V and 4 bases from J, with 6 bases in between. This CDR3 region has 12 residues. CDR1 is MNHEY, CDR2 SMNVEV, per germline (reference sequence).

This clone was seen more than once but under ten times. The chain uses TRBV11-2 and TRBJ2-3; D not certain. V dropped 4 bases and J dropped 6 bases, with 14 bases sitting between them. This CDR3 region has 14 residues. Per the germline V gene, CDR1 is SGHAT and CDR2 is FQNNGV. The CDR3 nucleotides read TGTGCCAGCAGCTCCTACTTGGAGTTTGATACGCAGTATTTT. Translated: CASSSYLEFDTQYF.

The chain employs TRBV6-1 and TRBJ2-7; D not certain. The CDR3 consists of 14 residues. Trimming left V 5 bases short and J 2 bases short, with 13 bases between. Looked up from germline, CDR1 is MNHNS and CDR2 is SASEGT. The CDR3: CASSLTADAYEQYF. The CDR3 DNA sequence: TGTGCCAGCAGTCTAACAGCTGACGCCTACGAGCAGTACTTC.

The gene calls are TRBV5-3 and TRBJ1-1; no firm D call. TRBV5-3 has ORF status, its function being uncertain. V was cut by 1 base and J by 2 bases, with 9 bases left in between. This CDR3 contains 14 residues. The CDR3 bases are TGTGCCAGAAGCTTGACACAGTCAAACACTGAAGCTTTCTTT. This sequence encodes CARSLTQSNTEAFF.

The chain uses TRBV6-9 and TRBJ2-7; 10 positions agree with TRBD2. The germline V gene encodes CDR1 MNHGY and CDR2 SVAAGI. With 6 bases clipped from V and 7 bases from J, the junction kept 6 bases outside the gene matches. This CDR3 is 13 amino acids long. CDR3 residues: CASSPGTSVEQYF. The CDR3 DNA follows: TGTGCCAGCAGCCCCGGGACTAGCGTTGAGCAGTACTTC.

The J gene is TRBJ1-2, the V gene TRBV9, with 7 bases matching TRBD1. This CDR3 spans 14 amino acids. The germline V gene encodes CDR1 SGDLS and CDR2 YYNGEE. V was clipped by 3 bases and J by 8 bases; unmatched bases: 10. As DNA, the CDR3 is TGTGCCAGCAGCGATGGGACAGAGTTTATGGGCTACACCTTC. It codes for CASSDGTEFMGYTF.

This rearrangement joins TRBV13 to TRBJ2-7; 9 bases are shared with TRBD1. With V trimmed by 1 base and J by 1 base, 2 bases remained unmatched. The CDR3 is 15 residues long. Germline CDR1 PRHDT, CDR2 FYEKMQ (reference sequence). The CDR3 nucleotides read TGTGCCAGCAGCTTAGTAGGACAGGGGTCCTACGAGCAGTACTTC. Translating gives CASSLVGQGSYEQYF.

This chain joins TRBV27 and TRBJ2-3; D unresolved. Trimming shortened V by 5 bases and J by 4 bases, and 7 bases separated the two germline ends. This CDR3 region has 12 residues. CDR1 is MNHEY and CDR2 is SMNVEV in the germline V gene (reference sequence). This chain's CDR3 is CASSTSPDTQYF. The CDR3 DNA reads as TGTGCCAGCAGTACCTCCCCAGATACGCAGTATTTT.